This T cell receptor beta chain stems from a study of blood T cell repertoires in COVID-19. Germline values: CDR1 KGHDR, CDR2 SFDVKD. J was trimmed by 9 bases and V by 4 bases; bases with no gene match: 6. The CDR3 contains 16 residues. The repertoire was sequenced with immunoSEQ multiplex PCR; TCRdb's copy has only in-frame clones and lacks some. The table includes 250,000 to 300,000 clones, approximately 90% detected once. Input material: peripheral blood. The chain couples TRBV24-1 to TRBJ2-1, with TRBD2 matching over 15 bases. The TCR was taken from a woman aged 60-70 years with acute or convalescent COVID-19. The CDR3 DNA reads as TGTGCCACCAGTGACACAGGACTAGCGGGGGGGCGTGAGCAGTTCTTC. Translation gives CATSDTGLAGGREQFF.